A selection of T cell receptor beta chains follows, all from one sample in a study of radiation and T cells in renal cell carcinoma. The method was immunoSEQ multiplex PCR; TCRdb's version includes in-frame clones alone and lacks a portion of them. Seen here are fewer than 200,000 clones, about 87% observed once, and the top ten hold 10% to 12%. Sequences were derived from blood, sampled from a patient whose treatment included radiotherapy and nephrectomy. Every receptor here comes from a woman aged 45-60 years with renal cell carcinoma. Each CDR3 is given with its conserved first and last residue. D genes are given only for firm matches. Expanded clones get a size class; other rows say once, few or many, or leave the size out.

d_call clone_size j_call v_call cdr3_nt cdr3_aa
- - TRBJ1-6 TRBV30 TGTGCCTGGAGTGTACTCGACCGACCCCTCCACTTT CAWSVLDRPLHF
- - TRBJ1-2 TRBV6-5 TGTGCCAGCAGTTACGGGGACACGACTTACTATGGCTACACCTTC CASSYGDTTYYGYTF
- - TRBJ1-1 TRBV7-3 TGTGCCAGCAGCTTATCACCCCAAAACACTGAAGCTTTCTTT CASSLSPQNTEAFF
- - TRBJ1-3 TRBV6-1 TGTGCCAGCAGCTTGGGAGGGTTCTCTGGAAACACCATATATTTT CASSLGGFSGNTIYF
- - TRBJ1-5 TRBV30 TGTGCCTGGAGTGCCCACCATCAATGGAGCAATCAGCCCCAGCATTTT CAWSAHHQWSNQPQHF
TRBD1 - TRBJ2-7 TRBV18 TGTGCCAGCTCCTCGTCCTGGGACAGCTACGAGCAGTACTTC CASSSSWDSYEQYF
- few TRBJ1-4 TRBV5-4 TGTGCCAGCAGCCCCGGACGGGGTAATGAAAAACTGTTTTTT CASSPGRGNEKLFF
- - TRBJ2-3 TRBV5-6 TGTGCCAGCAGCTATCTCCTACGGGATACGCAGTATTTT CASSYLLRDTQYF
- - TRBJ2-7 TRBV21-1 TGTGCCAGCAGCAAAAAGGGTAGGAAGGAGAATGGCGAGCAGTACTTC CASSKKGRKENGEQYF
TRBD1 - TRBJ1-5 TRBV19 TGTGCCAGTAGTATTGTGGCAGGGACAGGGGATCAGCCCCAGCATTTT CASSIVAGTGDQPQHF